Presented here are 13 T cell receptor beta chains from one specimen sequenced in a study of blood T cell repertoires in COVID-19. This table comes from immunoSEQ multiplex PCR, and its TCRdb copy is limited to in-frame clones, with some not included. The sample lists about 380,000 clones; approximately 90% were seen once. The specimen sequenced was PBMCs or T cells enriched from blood (not recorded which). The source of these receptors is a woman between 18 and 30 years old who had recovered from COVID-19.

This chain links TRBV27 with TRBJ1-6; the match to TRBD1 covers 7 bases. CDR1 is MNHEY, CDR2 SMNVEV, per germline (reference sequence). Germline trimming cut 6 bases from V and 1 base from J; bases unmatched to any gene: 6. This CDR3 region has 16 residues. The CDR3 spells CASSPTGDSYNSPLHF. CDR3 coding DNA: TGTGCCAGCAGCCCCACAGGGGATTCCTATAATTCACCCCTCCACTTT.

This clone was recorded once. The chain uses TRBV5-1 and TRBJ1-2, with TRBD1 matching 7 bases. The CDR3 sequence is 14 residues long. Germline V gives CDR1 SGHRS, CDR2 YFSETQ. V was clipped by 4 bases and J by 9 bases; unmatched bases: 12. CDR3 in amino acids: CASSQTPTGHSYTF. As DNA, the CDR3 is TGCGCCAGCAGCCAAACCCCGACAGGGCATAGCTACACCTTC.

As concerns this clone: Within the sample, other DNA sequences also encode this same CDR3. The chain carries TRBV7-2 and TRBJ1-1; possible D gene TRBD1, 5 bases. CDR3 length: 13 amino acids. Germline CDR1 reads SGHTA; CDR2 reads FQGNSA. V was pared by 4 bases and J by 1 base, with 7 bases between. The chain's CDR3 is CASSSQGNTEAFF. The CDR3 DNA sequence: TGTGCCAGCAGCTCTCAGGGGAACACTGAAGCTTTCTTT.

The chain uses TRBV28 and TRBJ1-2; 9 bases agree with TRBD1. There are 13 residues in the CDR3. Trimming took 8 bases from V and 2 from J; bases not matched to a gene: 3. The V gene's germline CDR1 is MDHEN and CDR2 SYDVKM. DNA of the CDR3: TGTGCCAGCGGTACAGGGGGCAACTATGGCTACACCTTC. Translated: CASGTGGNYGYTF.

V usage is TRBV18 and J usage is TRBJ1-2; D is possibly TRBD1 (6 bases). Germline V gives CDR1 KGHSH, CDR2 LQKENI. The germline V and J ends were trimmed by 3 bases and 7 bases, with 27 bases remaining between them. This CDR3 contains 18 residues. CDR3 amino acids: CASSPRMTGAGLGGGYTF. The CDR3 region has the DNA TGTGCCAGCTCACCCAGAATGACAGGAGCGGGATTGGGTGGTGGCTACACCTTC.

This chain connects TRBV4-2 to TRBJ1-1; D is perhaps TRBD1 (5 bases). Per germline, CDR1 LGHNA and CDR2 YNFKEQ. This CDR3 region has 14 residues. Trimming removed 0 bases at V and 6 bases at J, with 11 bases between. Here the CDR3 reads CASSQESGTPEAFF. DNA of the CDR3: TGTGCCAGCAGCCAAGAATCGGGGACTCCTGAAGCTTTCTTT.

This clone was found once. The chain employs TRBV30 and TRBJ2-3; TRBD2 agrees at 8 bases. Germline V gives CDR1 GTSNPN, CDR2 SVGIG (reference sequence). J lost 4 bases, V lost 3 bases, and 9 bases had no gene match. The CDR3 loop spans 15 amino acids. CDR3 in amino acids: CAWSAGGGFPDTQYF. The CDR3 DNA reads TGTGCCTGGAGCGCGGGGGGCGGGTTTCCAGATACGCAGTATTTT.

This clone was picked up one time. This rearrangement joins TRBV24-1 to TRBJ2-2; D is undetermined. Trimming took off 3 bases at V and 1 base at J, with 8 bases between the two ends. The CDR3 is 15 amino acids. Germline CDR1 KGHDR, CDR2 SFDVKD. Written as DNA, the CDR3 is TGTGCCACCAGTGATCCGAGAAAGAACACCGGGGAGCTGTTTTTT. This translates into CATSDPRKNTGELFF.

Comments on this clone: Other nucleotide sequences from this sample produce the same CDR3. This chain connects TRBV5-1 to TRBJ1-1; TRBD1 aligns across 7 bases. Germline V CDR1 and CDR2: SGHRS, YFSETQ. V lost 0 bases and J lost 5; bases outside the gene matches: 4. The CDR3 has 14 residues. CDR3 loop: CASSLGQGRTEAFF. CDR3 nucleotides: TGCGCCAGCAGCTTGGGACAGGGAAGGACTGAAGCTTTCTTT.

This chain joins TRBV7-2 and TRBJ1-6; the D gene is possibly TRBD1 (5 bases). V lost 7 bases and J 7 bases, leaving 17 bases between the germline ends. CDR3 length: 15 amino acids. Germline V gives CDR1 SGHTA, CDR2 FQGNSA. This CDR3 is CASTTRVGQNSPLHF. The CDR3 DNA reads as TGTGCCAGCACCACCCGGGTGGGGCAGAATTCACCCCTCCACTTT.

This clone has only a few counts. The V and J genes are TRBV6-4 and TRBJ1-4; D is undetermined. The CDR3 runs 18 residues. Trimming took 0 bases from V and 0 from J, leaving 14 bases between them. Germline V gives CDR1 MRHNA, CDR2 SNTAGT. The CDR3 DNA sequence: TGTGCCAGCAGTGACTCCCCTAATTGCATCTCAACTAATGAAAAACTGTTTTTT. Its translation: CASSDSPNCISTNEKLFF.

CDR3 coding DNA: TGCGCCAGCAGCCCGATCGACAGGGAATTTAACACTGAAGCTTTCTTT. Amino acid sequence: CASSPIDREFNTEAFF. This sequence joins TRBV5-1 and TRBJ1-1; 7 positions match TRBD1. Germline V CDR1 and CDR2: SGHRS, YFSETQ. The CDR3 has 16 residues. Losses at the gene ends were 4 bases for V and 2 bases for J; bases not matched to a gene: 11. The whole variable domain, filled in from reference TRBV5-1 and TRBJ1-1, reads KAGVTQTPRYLIKTRGQQVTLSCSPISGHRSVSWYQQTPGQGLQFLFEYFSETQRNKGNFPGRFSGRQFSNSRSEMNVSTLELGDSALYLCASSPIDREFNTEAFFGQGTRLTVV.

In its sample, this clone was seen once. The chain combines TRBV4-3 with TRBJ2-5; D remains unclear. This CDR3 has 15 residues. CDR1 and CDR2 from the germline V gene are LGHNA and YSLEER. Trimming took off 0 bases at V and 4 bases at J, with 12 bases between the two ends. The CDR3 loop reads CASSQDSTPAETQYF. CDR3 nucleotides: TGCGCCAGCAGCCAAGATTCGACTCCCGCAGAGACCCAGTACTTC.